Here is one T cell receptor (beta chain) with its context. Its antigen is as yet unknown. A read error may explain this, as a much larger clone is one base away. The entry originates in a study of T cell repertoires in cytomegalovirus infection. Overall study context: Evidence of both CMV infection and a matching HLA type came from public TCR beta signatures. The study's findings and limits: There were HLA-C-restricted CMV-specific TCR beta clonotypes dominating the ex vivo response. Cumulative public TCR beta family frequency identified carriers of CMV plus the relevant HLA.

Each CDR3 protein gets one entry after TCRdb re-called the reads with MiXCR. The data contain about 120,000 distinct CDR3 sequences, about 9.4% of them singletons. Germline loops: CDR1 LNHDA, CDR2 SQIVND (reference sequence). The CDR3 is made up of 15 amino acids. The chain uses TRBV19 and TRBJ1-1; TRBD1 might be the D (6 bases). The clonotype was recovered from a human donor in good health (CMV status not recorded). Some clones in this sample may be carry-over from other donors' samples. Sequenced: PBMCs, sequenced either directly or after in vitro stimulation (not recorded which). The CDR3 coding sequence is TGTGCCAGTAGTGACCAAGGGGGGATGAACACTGAAGCTTCCTTT. Translated, it gives CASSDQGGMNTEASF. Variable domain in full (rest from reference TRBV19 and TRBJ1-1): DGGITQSPKYLFRKEGQNVTLSCEQNLNHDAMYWYRQDPGQGLRLIYYSQIVNDFQKGDIAEGYSVSREKKESFPLTVTSAQKNPTAFYLCASSDQGGMNTEASFGQGTRLTVV.